The sequence of this TCR beta chain was determined in a study of shared clonotypes between healthy human individuals. Looked up from germline, CDR1 is LGHNA and CDR2 is YNFKEQ. The germline V and J ends were trimmed by 0 bases and 4 bases, with 15 bases remaining between them. The CDR3 sequence is 16 residues long. Profiled with immunoSEQ multiplex PCR; TCRdb holds only in-frame clones, not every one. In the table there are around 500,000 clones, about 80% of which are singletons. This clone was counted only a few times. The TCR originated in a middle-aged woman in good health. Some clones in this sample may be carry-over from other donors' samples. This chain connects TRBV4-2 to TRBJ2-5, with D possibly TRBD2 on 5 matching bases. Specimen: PBMCs. CDR3 in amino acids: CASSQDGNLRGETQYF. CDR3 nucleotide sequence: TGTGCCAGCAGCCAAGACGGGAACCTTAGAGGAGAGACCCAGTACTTC.